These 19 T cell receptor delta chains share one sample of origin, sequenced in a study of gamma-delta T cells after stem cell transplantation. TCRdb reanalysed the RT-PCR reads via CATT. The sample consists of more than 1,100 delta-chain clones, around 13% of them appearing once. Sequencing was done on a sample of gamma-delta T cells. These receptors came from a human donor. It is not recorded whose cells these are; they may come from a transplant donor.

Concerning this clone itself: This sequence is one base from a far larger clone and is likely a read error. In the same sample, other DNA sequences code for this CDR3. The rearrangement joins TRAV29/DV5 to TRDJ1, with D possibly being TRDD3 (6 bases). The germline V gene encodes CDR1 NSMFDY and CDR2 ISSIKDK. The CDR3 is made up of 18 amino acids. The chain's CDR3 is CAASHFSSSFTGSGVLIF. In DNA form, the CDR3 reads TGTGCCGCAAGCCATTTTTCCTCATCCTTTACTGGGTCGGGGGTGCTCATCTTT.

In its sample, this clone ranks as large. The CDR3 loop is CALGSTPVPTWRLIF. The CDR3 DNA is TGTGCTCTTGGGTCCACACCCGTTCCTACTTGGAGACTCATCTTT. The gene calls are TRDV1 and TRDJ1; 7 nucleotides line up with TRDD2. The CDR3 is 15 amino acids. The V gene's germline CDR1 is TSWWSYY and CDR2 QGS. V lost 5 bases, J lost 10 bases, and 16 bases stayed unmatched.

V usage is TRDV2 and J usage is TRDJ1; the match to TRDD3 covers 10 bases. The CDR3 extends over 15 amino acids. Trimming at V came to 0 bases and at J to 3 bases, leaving 3 bases not matched to a gene. Germline CDR1 reads GEAIGNYY; CDR2 reads EKD. The CDR3 region is CACDTVLGDPDKLIF. The CDR3, as DNA: TGTGCCTGTGACACCGTACTGGGGGATCCCGATAAACTCATCTTT.

By proportion, this clone is large. The same CDR3 also results from other DNA sequences found in this sample. The chain carries TRDV1 and TRDJ2, with 13 bases identical to TRDD3. Germline loops: CDR1 TSWWSYY, CDR2 QGS. V shed 1 base and J 1 base; nucleotides not matched to a gene: 12. The CDR3 runs to 21 residues. CDR3 coding DNA: TGTGCTCTTGGGGAACGAGGGGGGATAACTGGGGGATACGTTTTGACAGCACAACTCTTCTTT. It is translated as CALGERGGITGGYVLTAQLFF.

This clone was found a few times. V and J are TRDV3 and TRDJ1; 12 nucleotides align to TRDD3. The CDR3 contains 25 residues. Germline V gene sequence: CDR1 TVYSNPD, CDR2 GDNSRS (reference sequence). Trimming removed 2 bases from V and 9 bases from J; junction bases left unmatched: 43. For the CDR3, the DNA is TGTGCCTTTTCTAATATGCCGTACTGGGGGATACTATTATGGATGGATGAACGTCTGGCCTATGAACTCATCTTT. Translated, it gives CAFSNMPYWGILLWMDERLAYELIF.

This clone was counted a few times. This DNA's translation differs at residue 4 from TCRdb's protein, which comes from a much larger clone; a read error is likely, and the protein shown is translated from the DNA. This chain links TRDV2 with TRDJ1; 7 bases map to TRDD3. J gave up 7 bases and V 5 bases, and 15 bases lay outside the gene matches. Germline values: CDR1 GEAIGNYY, CDR2 EKD. The CDR3 loop spans 15 amino acids. CDR3 amino acids: CACGYLRGGMSKLIF. For the CDR3, the DNA is TGTGCCTGTGGCTACCTACGTGGGGGGATGAGTAAACTCATCTTT.

In this sample, this clone turned up a few times. The V call is TRDV2, the J call TRDJ1; 8 bases match TRDD3. Per the germline V gene, CDR1 is GEAIGNYY and CDR2 is EKD. Trimming removed 3 bases from V and 0 bases from J; junction bases left unmatched: 5. The length of the CDR3 is 15 residues. In DNA, the CDR3 is TGTGCCTGTGACTGGCTGGGGGAGGACACCGATAAACTCATCTTT. This sequence encodes CACDWLGEDTDKLIF.

This clone has a handful of counts. The chain is built from TRDV2 and TRDJ1, with 8 bases aligning to TRDD3. Germline CDR1 reads GEAIGNYY; CDR2 reads EKD. Germline trimming cut 1 base from V and 1 base from J; bases unmatched to any gene: 19. The CDR3 covers 20 residues. CDR3 in DNA: TGTGCCTGTGACACTCTGGTAGTACTGGGGGCTACGCCGGGCACCGATAAACTCATCTTT. It codes for CACDTLVVLGATPGTDKLIF.

This clone appeared a single time. Germline and junction disagree at one end, which may indicate a read error. The CDR3 DNA sequence: TGTTCTCTTGGGGCACTAGTTCTCTTCCTACTCTCACTGGGGCATACACGGGAGACCGCACAACTCTTCTTT. Translating it yields CSLGALVLFLLSLGHTRETAQLFF. The genes are TRDV1 and TRDJ2, with a possible D match to TRDD2 (8 bases). Per the germline V gene, CDR1 is TSWWSYY and CDR2 is QGS. The CDR3 runs 24 residues.

This clone is classed as large (0.1 to 1%). This CDR3 is also generated by other DNA sequences in the sample. This rearrangement joins TRDV2 to TRDJ1; 11 nucleotides agree with TRDD3. Looked up from germline, CDR1 is GEAIGNYY and CDR2 is EKD. V lost 3 bases and J lost 0; bases outside the gene matches: 11. This CDR3 region has 18 residues. The CDR3 nucleotides are TGTGCCTGTGACCGACTGGGGGATAAGACGGGATACACCGATAAACTCATCTTT. Its protein product is CACDRLGDKTGYTDKLIF.

Within the sample, this clone is hyperexpanded (1% or more). Additional DNA sequences in this sample encode the identical CDR3. The chain is built from TRDV3 and TRDJ1; 13 positions agree with TRDD3. CDR1 and CDR2 (germline): TVYSNPD, GDNSRS (reference sequence). The CDR3 length is 24 residues. J gave up 0 bases and V 1 base, and 29 bases lay outside the gene matches. DNA for the CDR3: TGTGCCTTTAATCGGAAACCCCCACTACGGGGACTGGGGGATACGCGGGGGAACACCGATAAACTCATCTTT. Translating gives CAFNRKPPLRGLGDTRGNTDKLIF.

This clone showed up just a few times. The V and J genes are TRDV2 and TRDJ1; the match to TRDD3 covers 10 bases. Per germline, CDR1 GEAIGNYY and CDR2 EKD. The V segment lost 3 bases and the J segment 10 bases; nucleotides outside the gene matches: 19. The CDR3 runs 17 residues. DNA for the CDR3: TGTGCCTGTGACCCCCTACTTTCGGGGGATACGCTCCTAGGACTCATCTTT. Protein sequence: CACDPLLSGDTLLGLIF.

In this sample, this clone turned up a few times. DNA of the CDR3: TGTGCTCTTGGGGAACTAGTTAAACCCTCTTACTGGGGGTCCTACACCGATAAACTCATCTTT. This encodes CALGELVKPSYWGSYTDKLIF. The chain has TRDV1 and TRDJ1; TRDD3 aligns across 8 bases. Germline CDR1 reads TSWWSYY; CDR2 reads QGS. V was clipped by 0 bases and J by 0 bases; unmatched bases: 18. This CDR3 is built from 21 residues.

As to this clone: This may stem from a read error, because a much larger clone lies one nucleotide away. The sample has other DNA sequences that encode this CDR3 too. The chain is built from TRDV2 and TRDJ1; 7 bases match TRDD3. Germline CDR1 GEAIGNYY, CDR2 EKD. The CDR3 consists of 23 residues. J lost 0 bases, V lost 0 bases, and 27 bases had no gene match. This CDR3 is CACDTVAGGQPPTPGSHTDKLIF. The CDR3 region has the DNA TGTGCCTGTGACACCGTTGCTGGGGGTCAACCACCCACCCCAGGGTCCCACACCGATAAACTCATCTTT.

This clone has a handful of counts. A far larger clone is only one base removed, so a read error is likely. This sample also contains other DNA sequences that code for the same CDR3. The V gene is TRDV3, the J gene TRDJ1; TRDD3 agrees at 13 bases. Looked up from germline, CDR1 is TVYSNPD and CDR2 is GDNSRS (reference sequence). This CDR3 has 24 residues. The DNA for the CDR3 is TGTGCCTTTAATCGGAAACCCCCACTACGGGGACTGGGGGATACGCGGGGGAACACCGACAAACTCATCTTT. This sequence encodes CAFNRKPPLRGLGDTRGNTDKLIF.

V and J are TRDV2 and TRDJ1; 8 nucleotides align to TRDD3. Germline loops: CDR1 GEAIGNYY, CDR2 EKD. This CDR3 region has 16 residues. Losses at the gene ends were 4 bases for V and 0 bases for J; bases not matched to a gene: 9. The CDR3 sequence is CACDPLGAEYTDKLIF. In DNA, the CDR3 is TGTGCCTGTGATCCACTGGGGGCCGAGTACACCGATAAACTCATCTTT.

Regarding this clone: This is likely an artifact of a read error, given a far larger clone one base away. This specimen includes other DNA sequences encoding the same CDR3. The chain links TRDV1 to TRDJ1, with D perhaps TRDD3 (6 bases). Germline CDR1 and CDR2: TSWWSYY and QGS. The CDR3 extends over 17 amino acids. CDR3 coding DNA: TGCGCTCTTGGGGATCCATACGGGAGGCAGTACACCGATAAACTCATCTTT. Translated: CALGDPYGRQYTDKLIF.

Judged by abundance, this clone is medium-sized. This may arise from a read error, as a much more abundant clone is one base away. Additional DNA sequences in this sample encode the identical CDR3. This chain joins TRDV2 and TRDJ1; 13 positions match TRDD3. CDR3 length: 17 amino acids. The germline gives CDR1 GEAIGNYY, CDR2 EKD. Germline trimming cut 2 bases from V and 0 bases from J; bases unmatched to any gene: 5. CDR3 coding DNA: TGTGCCTGTGACATCCTACTGGGGGATACGCACACCGATAAACTCATCTTT. Protein product: CACDILLGDTHTDKLIF.

This clone came up a few times. TCRdb's entry gives the protein of a much larger clone, which mismatches this DNA's translation at residue 15, likely from a read error; the protein reported here is translated from the DNA. The chain joins TRDV2 to TRDJ3; TRDD3 agrees at 7 bases. This CDR3 spans 20 amino acids. Germline CDR1 is GEAIGNYY and CDR2 is EKD. CDR3 nucleotide sequence: TGTGCCTGTGACACCGGTCCCTGGGGGTTGAGCTCCTGGGACGCCCGACAGATGTTTTTC. Protein sequence: CACDTGPWGLSSWDARQMFF.